A single sample gave rise to the 11 T cell receptor beta chains below, sequenced in a study of blood T cell repertoires in COVID-19. Sequencing used immunoSEQ multiplex PCR; TCRdb keeps in-frame clones, though not all of them. Here the sample spans approximately 350,000 clones, approximately 86% being singletons. Source material: peripheral blood. These receptor sequences come from a woman in her fifties or sixties with COVID-19, enrolled during active disease.

V is TRBV30 and J is TRBJ1-6, with TRBD1 matching 9 bases. The length of the CDR3 is 15 residues. Germline trimming cut 3 bases from V and 5 bases from J; bases unmatched to any gene: 5. Germline loops: CDR1 GTSNPN, CDR2 SVGIG (reference sequence). CDR3: CAWRRGDRDNSPLHF. CDR3 in DNA: TGTGCCTGGAGAAGGGGGGACAGGGATAATTCACCCCTCCACTTT.

The chain carries TRBV29-1 and TRBJ2-1; 7 positions match TRBD1. Trimming cost V 2 bases and J 0 bases; bases outside gene matches: 7. The CDR3 has 16 amino acids. CDR1 SQVTM and CDR2 ANQGSEA come from the germline V gene. CDR3 sequence reads: CSVERGTASSYNEQFF. The CDR3, as DNA: TGCAGCGTTGAACGTGGGACAGCCTCCTCCTACAATGAGCAGTTCTTC.

This chain joins TRBV4-1 and TRBJ2-1, with D unclear. Germline CDR1 and CDR2: MGHRA and YSYEKL. The germline V and J ends were trimmed by 1 base and 1 base, with 8 bases remaining between them. This CDR3 contains 15 residues. CDR3 nucleotide sequence: TGCGCCAGCAGCCAAGCGCGGAATTCCTACAATGAGCAGTTCTTC. Residues: CASSQARNSYNEQFF.

The V gene is TRBV5-8, the J gene TRBJ2-2; 13 bases are a match to TRBD2. V lost 4 bases, J lost 2 bases, and 5 bases stayed unmatched. Germline assignment: CDR1 SGHTS and CDR2 YDEGEE. The CDR3 loop spans 17 amino acids. The CDR3 loop is CASSPGLAGVNTGELFF. In DNA form, the CDR3 reads TGTGCCAGCAGCCCAGGACTAGCGGGGGTTAACACCGGGGAGCTGTTTTTT.

V gene TRBV5-8 combines with J gene TRBJ2-7; unclear D gene. Per germline, CDR1 SGHTS and CDR2 YDEGEE. This CDR3 is 12 amino acids long. V shed 2 bases and J shed 4 bases, with 7 bases lying between them. The CDR3 bases are TGTGCCAGCAGCTTATCACGGTACGAGCAGTACTTC. Residues: CASSLSRYEQYF.

This chain uses TRBV6-5 with TRBJ2-7; 8 bases are shared with TRBD1. Losses at the gene ends were 0 bases for V and 0 bases for J; bases not matched to a gene: 4. Germline CDR1 and CDR2: MNHEY and SVGAGI. The length of the CDR3 is 16 residues. CDR3 sequence: CASSYSGQVSSYEQYF. The CDR3, as DNA: TGTGCCAGCAGTTACTCGGGACAGGTGAGCTCCTACGAGCAGTACTTC.

V gene TRBV11-3 combines with J gene TRBJ2-4; maybe TRBD1 (5 bases). The V gene's germline CDR1 is SGHNT and CDR2 YENEEA. CDR3 length: 19 residues. V shed 1 base and J shed 0 bases, with 19 bases lying between them. In DNA form, the CDR3 reads TGTGCCAGCAGCTTAGGCACAGGATTCCCTTCTCTAGCCAAAAACATTCAGTACTTC. This sequence encodes CASSLGTGFPSLAKNIQYF.

This clone was found a few times. V gene TRBV7-9 combines with J gene TRBJ2-7; no clear D gene. V was shortened by 3 bases and J by 4 bases, with 7 bases between the two germline ends. The length of the CDR3 is 12 residues. Per the germline V gene, CDR1 is SEHNR and CDR2 is FQNEAQ (reference sequence). DNA for the CDR3: TGTGCCAGCAGCTTTACTCCTTACGAGCAGTACTTC. Protein: CASSFTPYEQYF.

The chain has TRBV19 and TRBJ1-2; 9 bases map to TRBD1. Per germline, CDR1 LNHDA and CDR2 SQIVND (reference sequence). V was clipped by 5 bases and J by 8 bases; unmatched bases: 9. The CDR3 consists of 14 residues. CDR3 in amino acids: CASSARGQGRGYTF. DNA of the CDR3: TGTGCCAGTAGTGCCCGCGGACAGGGGAGGGGCTACACCTTC.

The J gene is TRBJ2-3, the V gene TRBV7-2; no clear D. This CDR3 has 13 amino acids. Per germline, CDR1 SGHTA and CDR2 FQGNSA. V lost 0 bases, J lost 5 bases, and 6 bases lay in between. Here the CDR3 DNA reads TGTGCCAGCAGCTTAGCGCTAGGAGATACGCAGTATTTT. Its translation is CASSLALGDTQYF. Filled out from reference TRBV7-2 and TRBJ2-3, the complete variable domain reads GAGVSQSPSNKVTEKGKDVELRCDPISGHTALYWYRQSLGQGLEFLIYFQGNSAPDKSGLPSDRFSAERTGGSVSTLTIQRTQQEDSAVYLCASSLALGDTQYFGPGTRLTVL.

The chain couples TRBV19 to TRBJ1-2; D ambiguous. This CDR3 region has 13 residues. V was pared by 4 bases and J by 2 bases, with 8 bases between. Germline V gene data show CDR1 as LNHDA and CDR2 as SQIVND (reference sequence). This CDR3 is CASSNQENYGYTF. CDR3 nucleotides: TGTGCCAGTAGTAACCAGGAAAACTATGGCTACACCTTC.